Presented here are 15 T cell receptor beta chains from one specimen sequenced in a study of shared clonotypes between healthy human individuals. Naive CD8 cells were CD45RO-negative, positively selected for CCR7, excluding terminally differentiated effector memory CD45RA+ cells. This table comes from immunoSEQ multiplex PCR, and its TCRdb copy is limited to in-frame clones, with some not included. The sample has under 2,000,000 clones; about 95% are singletons. The specimen was naive CD8+ T cells sorted from blood. These receptor sequences come from a man aged 18 to 30 in good health.

This chain links TRBV4-1 with TRBJ2-2; D gene ambiguous. The CDR3 length is 15 residues. Germline V CDR1 and CDR2: MGHRA, YSYEKL. Trimming pared 4 bases from V and 1 base from J, leaving 10 bases between. The DNA of the CDR3 is TGCGCCAGCAGCCCGGCTGGGCGGAACACCGGGGAGCTGTTTTTT. As protein: CASSPAGRNTGELFF.

The V call is TRBV7-9, the J call TRBJ2-7, with 8 nucleotides matching TRBD1. The CDR3 has 16 amino acids. The J segment lost 0 bases and the V segment lost 5 bases, leaving 9 bases of the junction unmatched. From germline, CDR1 is SEHNR and CDR2 FQNEAQ (reference sequence). CDR3: CASSETTGVSSYEQYF. The CDR3 nucleotides are TGTGCCAGCAGCGAGACGACAGGGGTCAGCTCCTACGAGCAGTACTTC.

This sequence joins TRBV11-3 and TRBJ2-5; 8 bases fit TRBD2. Trimming cost V 2 bases and J 2 bases; bases outside gene matches: 10. Germline values: CDR1 SGHNT, CDR2 YENEEA. The CDR3 totals 17 residues. The CDR3 loop is CASSLKGLAGDQETQYF. The CDR3 nucleotides read TGTGCCAGCAGCTTAAAGGGGCTAGCGGGTGATCAAGAGACCCAGTACTTC.

V and J are TRBV7-9 and TRBJ2-7, with 9 positions matching TRBD1. This CDR3 is 15 amino acids long. V dropped 5 bases and J dropped 3; count of bases not matched to a gene: 8. The germline CDR1 and CDR2 sequences are SEHNR and FQNEAQ (reference sequence). CDR3 residues: CASSPGTGTHYEQYF. The DNA of the CDR3 is TGTGCCAGCAGCCCCGGGACAGGGACCCACTACGAGCAGTACTTC.

The chain couples TRBV15 to TRBJ2-1; maybe TRBD2 (5 bases). The CDR3 is 16 amino acids. Germline-derived CDR1 and CDR2 are LNHNV and YYDKDF (reference sequence). V lost 6 bases, J lost 3 bases, and 18 bases lay in between. The CDR3 loop reads CATRSERTPDYNEQFF. The CDR3 DNA sequence: TGTGCCACCAGGTCAGAGCGGACCCCGGACTACAATGAGCAGTTCTTC.

J is TRBJ2-1 and V is TRBV6-1; D uncertain. CDR1 and CDR2 (germline): MNHNS, SASEGT. CDR3 length equals 13 residues. V gave up 4 bases and J gave up 6 bases, with 10 bases separating them. CDR3 protein: CASSVTRSNEQFF. The CDR3 DNA reads as TGTGCCAGCAGTGTCACACGGTCCAATGAGCAGTTCTTC.

This clone was counted once. The J gene is TRBJ1-2, the V gene TRBV29-1, with 7 positions matching TRBD1. V was pared by 4 bases and J by 0 bases, with 5 bases of the junction left unmatched. Per the germline V gene, CDR1 is SQVTM and CDR2 is ANQGSEA. The CDR3 covers 14 residues. The CDR3 region has the DNA TGCAGCGTTGTTGGACAGGCTTCTAACTATGGCTACACCTTC. This sequence encodes CSVVGQASNYGYTF.

J is TRBJ2-7 and V is TRBV5-1; 8 bases match TRBD2. This CDR3 contains 14 residues. The ends lost 0 bases at V and 2 bases at J; junction bases unmatched: 1. CDR1 and CDR2 from the germline V gene are SGHRS and YFSETQ. In nucleotides, the CDR3 is TGCGCCAGCAGCTTGGATAGCGGGACCTACGAGCAGTACTTC. Its protein is CASSLDSGTYEQYF.

On this clone itself: Within the sample, other DNA sequences also encode this same CDR3. CDR3 nucleotide sequence: TGCGCCAGCAGCCAGACGGCGAACACTGAAGCTTTCTTT. It yields the protein CASSQTANTEAFF. The chain employs TRBV4-1 and TRBJ1-1; D gene ambiguous. V lost 3 bases, J lost 1 base, and 6 bases lay in between. The CDR3 is 13 amino acids. Germline V gene data show CDR1 as MGHRA and CDR2 as YSYEKL.

This chain links TRBV2 with TRBJ1-4; D uncertain. This CDR3 has 16 amino acids. Germline lookup yields CDR1 SNHLY and CDR2 FYNNEI. V lost 7 bases to trimming and J lost 1 base, with 16 bases between them. The CDR3 bases are TGTGCCAGCATTCTCGTAGGGCCCTTAACTAATGAAAAACTGTTTTTT. Its protein product is CASILVGPLTNEKLFF. Full variable domain (missing parts from reference TRBV2 and TRBJ1-4): EPEVTQTPSHQVTQMGQEVILRCVPISNHLYFYWYRQILGQKVEFLVSFYNNEISEKSEIFDDQFSVERPDGSNFTLKIRSTKLEDSAMYFCASILVGPLTNEKLFFGSGTQLSVL.

V is TRBV27 and J is TRBJ2-7, with 7 bases identical to TRBD1. CDR1 and CDR2 (germline): MNHEY, SMNVEV (reference sequence). This CDR3 is built from 14 residues. V shed 5 bases and J 3 bases; nucleotides not matched to a gene: 7. This CDR3 is CASSQQGKGYEQYF. CDR3 DNA sequence: TGTGCCAGCAGTCAACAGGGGAAGGGCTACGAGCAGTACTTC.

The chain recombines TRBV4-2 with TRBJ1-2, with D tentatively TRBD1 (5 bases). The germline V gene encodes CDR1 LGHNA and CDR2 YNFKEQ. V was clipped by 4 bases and J by 2 bases, with 11 bases between them. The CDR3 totals 14 residues. The CDR3 coding sequence is TGTGCCAGCAGCCTAGGGGACTCCAACTATGGCTACACCTTC. The encoded protein is CASSLGDSNYGYTF.

The CDR3 DNA sequence: TGTGCCAGCAGCTTAGGGAGCAGTCCCAATGAGCAGTTCTTC. It codes for CASSLGSSPNEQFF. The chain recombines TRBV13 with TRBJ2-1; D is ambiguous. The CDR3 contains 14 residues. Trimming took off 0 bases at V and 6 bases at J, with 9 bases between the two ends. In germline, CDR1 is PRHDT, CDR2 FYEKMQ (reference sequence).

The chain employs TRBV4-3 and TRBJ2-1, with TRBD2 matching over 11 bases. Germline assignment: CDR1 LGHNA and CDR2 YSLEER. Unmatched junction bases numbered 0, after V lost 2 bases and J lost 0 bases. There are 16 residues in the CDR3. The CDR3 region has the DNA TGCGCCAGCAGCCAAACTAGCGGGAGCTCCTACAATGAGCAGTTCTTC. This encodes CASSQTSGSSYNEQFF.

As to this clone: This sample includes further DNA sequences coding for the same CDR3. The V and J genes are TRBV6-5 and TRBJ2-7; D gene ambiguous. This CDR3 has 14 residues. The germline gives CDR1 MNHEY, CDR2 SVGAGI. Trimming took off 0 bases at V and 2 bases at J, with 8 bases between the two ends. The CDR3 region is CASSYSLGAYEQYF. The CDR3 coding sequence is TGTGCCAGCAGTTACTCTCTGGGTGCCTACGAGCAGTACTTC.